This T cell receptor beta chain was obtained from a study of T-cell memory formation after mild COVID-19 (dated by TCRdb to about 2021). For the wider study: TCR sequence clusters from the two donors were largely donor specific. Two young, previously healthy adult volunteers, one female and one male, were included in the cohort. In a couple of donors, T-cell clones that expanded and contracted after mild COVID-19 were followed by sequencing TCRalpha and TCRbeta repertoires longitudinally. Study-wide findings and limitations: Balanced CD4/CD8 phenotypes were observed for clones contracting from day 15 to 85, whereas a bias towards CD4+ was observed for a second wave of clones expanding from day 15 to 37. Some responding clones were detected in pre-infection memory, suggesting pre-existing cross-reactive memory T cells joined the SARS-CoV-2 response. SARS-CoV-2 specificity was not confirmed for the second-wave clones peaking on day 37. The study included only a couple of mild cases, and larger cohorts that include severe cases with pre-infection samples were judged to be necessary. Contracting CD4+ clones appeared mostly in the CM and EM memory subsets, whereas CD8+ clones were enriched in EMRA.

Sequencing took place on an Illumina NovaSeq 6000. TCRalpha and TCRbeta cDNA libraries were constructed by 5'RACE with constant-segment primers, with sample barcodes and unique molecular identifiers being introduced. Trizol reagent was used to extract RNA from every sample. Library amplification was performed in two PCR steps, and a second sample barcode and Illumina TruSeq adapters were introduced in the second step. The libraries were sequenced on an Illumina NovaSeq using 2 x 150 bp paired-end reads. Processing in the source paper ran as follows. Reads were demultiplexed and collapsed into UMI-guided consensus sequences with migec v1.2.7. Using mixcr v2.1.11, UMI consensuses were aligned to TRA and TRB V and J templates and then assembled into clonotypes. A clonotype was counted as expanded or contracted only when both edgeR and NoisET called the clonotype significant, with the noise models trained on biological replicates. edgeR calls used a false discovery rate-adjusted p below 0.01 and a log2 fold-change threshold of 1. PCA with hierarchical clustering of max-normalized trajectories of the 1000 most abundant clonotypes was used as exploratory dynamics analysis. The CD4 or CD8 phenotype of responding clones was assigned using the separately sequenced CD4+ and CD8+ repertoires. In TCRdb, the public reads were trimmed at Q25 with fastp and aligned with MiXCR, with productive beta chains retained. Each CDR3 protein gets just one entry, which takes the most common genes and DNA from the rows behind it. TCRdb's processing, not the study's, gives the V and J calls here. The sample table holds 400,000 to 500,000 distinct CDR3 sequences, of which around 24% were seen once. The ten largest make up around 8.7% of the sample.

V loses 2 bases, J loses 4 bases, and the germline ends lie 9 bases apart. Spanning cysteine to phenylalanine, the CDR3 consists of 13 amino acids. The CDR3 DNA has 39 bases and is translated from base 1. For CDR1 and CDR2, the germline V gene lists SGDLS and YYNGEE. This clonotype was seen only a few times. The antigen it binds to is not known. No qualities accompany the bases; no much larger clone lies one base away. Ficoll-Paque density gradient centrifugation was used to isolate PBMCs. The TCR comes from an adult woman who had mild COVID-19 (a few samples of this study predate the infection). The sample titles of this study are shuffled in the database, so cell type and time point are left out; the donor was told from shared clones. The rearrangement joined TRBV9 to TRBJ1-1; matching of 5 bases hints at TRBD1 as the D gene. Input material: PBMCs or a T cell subset sorted from them (not recorded which). The DNA sequence is TGTGCCAGCAGCGTCGGGGGGATCACTGAAGCTTTCTTT. This translates into CASSVGGITEAFF. Here the CDR3 is joined to the reference TRBV9 and TRBJ1-1 genes, and the full variable domain is: DSGVTQTPKHLITATGQRVTLRCSPRSGDLSVYWYQQSLDQGLQFLIQYYNGEERAKGNILERFSAQQFPDLHSELNLSSLELGDSALYFCASSVGGITEAFFGQGTRLTVV.